The TCR beta chain described here comes from a study of cytotoxic CD8 clonotypes in ibrutinib-treated CLL. As for the study in general: Partial responders about 25, complete 2; about 12 progressed and around 15 stayed in remission by median roughly 5.5 years. The taking of response samples occurred after a median roughly 12 months of treatment, with a range of 6 to 36.

Germline loops: CDR1 SNHLY, CDR2 FYNNEI. V lost 8 bases to trimming and J lost 3 bases; unmatched junction nucleotides: 7. The CDR3 is 14 residues long. Using immunoSEQ multiplex PCR, the repertoire was profiled, and TCRdb retains in-frame clones only, with some absent. The sample records about 85,000 clones, 70% to 80% being singletons. About this clone: Its antigen is not known.

Notes on the study in general: Shared public clonotypes were rare, and on treatment they either got smaller or stayed the same.

TCR beta libraries used 2 to 2.5 micrograms of genomic DNA from cryopreserved PBMCs. Sequences were derived from PBMCs, sampled after 12 months of ibrutinib treatment. The chain joins TRBV2 to TRBJ2-7; 10 positions match TRBD1. This TCR came from a human donor with chronic lymphocytic leukemia. CDR3 DNA sequence: TGTGCCAGCTCACGACAGGGGGCCAGCTACGAGCAGTACTTC. Translation: CASSRQGASYEQYF.